The 3 T cell receptor beta chains below all came from one sample that was sequenced in a study of T cells after yellow fever vaccination (dated 2019 in TCRdb). The treatment or condition label for this specimen denotes: live attenuated yellow fever vaccine strain. Libraries were made using 5' RACE. The instrument was an Illumina HiSeq 2500. Through fastp at Q25 and MiXCR, TCRdb rebuilt clones from the public reads, retaining in-frame beta chains. Each CDR3 protein gets just one entry, which takes the most common genes and DNA from the rows behind it. This sample holds 620,000 or so distinct CDR3 sequences; around an eighth were observed only once. The ten largest clones capture under 15% of the sample. Here the sequenced sample was PBMCs, taken on the day of the yellow fever booster vaccination. Every receptor here comes from a man aged 30 to 45 who received the YFV17D yellow fever vaccine.

CDR3: CASSYPSAGTRTEAFF. The CDR3, as DNA: TGTGCCAGCAGTTACCCGTCGGCAGGTACCCGAACTGAAGCTTTCTTT. The chain recombines TRBV6-2 or TRBV6-3 with TRBJ1-1, with unresolved D. Trimming shortened V by 2 bases and J by 5 bases, and 18 bases separated the two germline ends. Germline CDR1 reads MNHEY; CDR2 reads SVGEGT. The CDR3 contains 16 residues.

The chain employs TRBV5-6 and TRBJ1-2; no clear D. V dropped 3 bases and J dropped 4 bases, with 16 bases sitting between them. The CDR3 runs to 15 residues. Germline V gives CDR1 SGHDT, CDR2 YYEEEE. The CDR3: CASSSVMAGSYGYTF. CDR3 coding DNA: TGTGCCAGCAGCTCAGTTATGGCGGGGAGCTATGGCTACACCTTC.

This clonotype was counted a few times. V gene TRBV19 combines with J gene TRBJ2-2; D is possibly TRBD1 (5 bases). Trimming removed 7 bases at V and 8 bases at J, with 14 bases between. This CDR3 contains 13 residues. Germline CDR1 LNHDA, CDR2 SQIVND (reference sequence). This chain's CDR3 is CASNPGSPGELFF. CDR3 coding DNA: TGTGCCAGTAACCCAGGGTCCCCAGGGGAGCTGTTTTTT.